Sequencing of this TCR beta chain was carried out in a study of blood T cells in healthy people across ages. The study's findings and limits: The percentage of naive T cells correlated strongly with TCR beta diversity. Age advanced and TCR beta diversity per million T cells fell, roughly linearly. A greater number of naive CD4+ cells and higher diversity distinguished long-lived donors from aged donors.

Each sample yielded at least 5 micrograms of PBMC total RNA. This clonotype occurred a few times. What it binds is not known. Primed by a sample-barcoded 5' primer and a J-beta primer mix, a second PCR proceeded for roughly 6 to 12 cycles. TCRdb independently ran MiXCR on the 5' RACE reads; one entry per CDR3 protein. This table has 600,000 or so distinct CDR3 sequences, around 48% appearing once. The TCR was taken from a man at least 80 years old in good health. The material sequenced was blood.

The CDR3 DNA is TGTGCCAGCAGCCCGGGACTAGCGGGAGTACATGAGCAGTTCTTC. Translated: CASSPGLAGVHEQFF. The rearrangement links TRBV7-3 to TRBJ2-1; 14 bases line up with TRBD2. The CDR3 loop spans 15 amino acids. Germline trimming cut 5 bases from V and 8 bases from J; bases unmatched to any gene: 5. CDR1 SGHTA and CDR2 FQGTGA come from the germline V gene.